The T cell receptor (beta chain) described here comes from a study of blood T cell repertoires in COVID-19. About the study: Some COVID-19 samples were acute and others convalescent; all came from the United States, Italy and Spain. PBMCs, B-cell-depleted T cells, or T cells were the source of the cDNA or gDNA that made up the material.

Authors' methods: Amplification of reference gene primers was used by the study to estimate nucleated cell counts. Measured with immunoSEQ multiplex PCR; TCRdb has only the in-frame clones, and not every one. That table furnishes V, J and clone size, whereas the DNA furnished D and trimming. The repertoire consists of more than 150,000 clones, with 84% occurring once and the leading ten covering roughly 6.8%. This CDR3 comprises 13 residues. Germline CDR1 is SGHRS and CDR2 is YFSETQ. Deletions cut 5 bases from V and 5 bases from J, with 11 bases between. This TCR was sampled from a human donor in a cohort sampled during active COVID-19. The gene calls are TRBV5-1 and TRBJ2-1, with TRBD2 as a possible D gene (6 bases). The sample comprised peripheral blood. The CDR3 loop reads CASSGGINNEQFF. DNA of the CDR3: TGCGCCAGCAGTGGGGGGATCAACAATGAGCAGTTCTTC.